Presented here are 23 T cell receptor beta chains from one specimen sequenced in a study of T-cell memory formation after mild COVID-19. TCRdb independently ran MiXCR on the 5' RACE reads; one entry per CDR3 protein. The data hold 240,000 or so distinct CDR3 sequences, with approximately 9% observed a single time. What was sequenced was PBMCs or a T cell subset sorted from them (not recorded which). The receptor set was obtained from a man aged 18 to 30 who had mild COVID-19 (a few samples of this study predate the infection). Cell type and time point are not known.

This clonotype has ten or more counts. This chain connects TRBV12-3 or TRBV12-4 to TRBJ1-6; weak D call: TRBD1 (6 bases). CDR3 size: 14 residues. V was clipped by 4 bases and J by 7 bases, with 11 bases between them. The DNA of the CDR3 is TGTGCCAGCAGTTCCCGGACAGAGAATTCACCCCTCCACTTT. Protein sequence: CASSSRTENSPLHF.

The chain links TRBV12-3 or TRBV12-4 to TRBJ1-2; D might be TRBD1 (5 bases). Between the trimmed V and J ends, which lost 4 bases and 2 bases, there was a span of 20 bases. The CDR3 covers 17 residues. The CDR3 is CASSSSLAAGWNYGYTF. CDR3 sequence (DNA): TGTGCCAGCAGTTCATCACTCGCGGCAGGGTGGAACTATGGCTACACCTTC.

V gene TRBV29-1 combines with J gene TRBJ1-2; D may be TRBD1 (6 bases). Germline V gene data show CDR1 as SQVTM and CDR2 as ANQGSEA. The CDR3 contains 12 residues. Trimming took off 7 bases at V and 8 bases at J, with 17 bases between the two ends. CDR3 DNA sequence: TGCAGCGCCCTAGGCCAGGGGAGAGGCTACACCTTC. Amino acid sequence: CSALGQGRGYTF.

The V and J genes are TRBV12-3 or TRBV12-4 and TRBJ2-1; a possible D gene is TRBD1 (7 bases). V lost 4 bases, J lost 9 bases, and 13 bases lay in between. The length of the CDR3 is 13 residues. The DNA of the CDR3 is TGTGCCAGCAGTTGGAGGGGGCGAACTGAGCAGTTCTTC. Translated, it gives CASSWRGRTEQFF.

This clonotype was recorded many times. The rearrangement uses TRBV7-9 and TRBJ2-3; 9 nucleotides agree with TRBD2. V was clipped by 5 bases and J by 4 bases; unmatched bases: 7. Germline CDR1 reads SEHNR; CDR2 reads FQNEAQ (reference sequence). CDR3 size: 15 residues. The CDR3 protein is CASSKPGLASDTQYF. In DNA, the CDR3 is TGTGCCAGCAGCAAACCGGGACTAGCCTCAGATACGCAGTATTTT.

This chain links TRBV27 with TRBJ2-5, with D possibly being TRBD1 or TRBD2 (5 bases each). The CDR3 spans 14 residues. Germline lookup yields CDR1 MNHEY and CDR2 SMNVEV (reference sequence). V lost 5 bases and J lost 1, with 11 bases in between. The CDR3 nucleotides read TGTGCCAGCAGTAAGGGACGGACCCAAGAGACCCAGTACTTC. Protein product: CASSKGRTQETQYF.

This clonotype was detected many times. The chain links TRBV7-9 to TRBJ2-7; the match to TRBD1 covers 9 bases. J gave up 9 bases and V 2 bases, and 5 bases lay outside the gene matches. Germline V gene data show CDR1 as SEHNR and CDR2 as FQNEAQ (reference sequence). The CDR3 covers 13 residues. The CDR3 DNA follows: TGTGCCAGCAGCTTATCGGGACAGGGACGGCAGTACGTC. Translating gives CASSLSGQGRQYV.

The chain links TRBV2 to TRBJ2-5; 9 bases fit TRBD2. CDR1 is SNHLY and CDR2 is FYNNEI in the germline V gene. CDR3 size: 16 residues. The V segment lost 2 bases and the J segment 2 bases; nucleotides outside the gene matches: 6. The CDR3: CASSEPASGDQETQYF. CDR3 coding DNA: TGTGCCAGCAGTGAACCGGCTAGCGGGGATCAAGAGACCCAGTACTTC.

The V and J genes are TRBV6-1 and TRBJ1-2; D perhaps matches TRBD1 (5 bases). Germline V gene data show CDR1 as MNHNS and CDR2 as SASEGT. V gave up 5 bases and J gave up 2 bases, with 24 bases separating them. This CDR3 has 18 amino acids. CDR3 loop: CASSPVTGTAFFNYGYTF. The CDR3 nucleotides are TGTGCCAGCAGTCCAGTTACCGGGACTGCCTTTTTCAACTATGGCTACACCTTC.

The CDR3 protein is CASTEPEHEQYF. The DNA of the CDR3 is TGCGCCAGCACAGAGCCGGAACACGAGCAGTACTTC. V gene TRBV5-1 combines with J gene TRBJ2-7; the D is unclear. CDR1 and CDR2 (germline): SGHRS, YFSETQ. Trimming left V 6 bases short and J 5 bases short, with 12 bases between. CDR3 length: 12 residues.

This clonotype occurred a few times. The V gene is TRBV4-2, the J gene TRBJ1-6; D gene ambiguous. CDR3 length: 16 amino acids. V was shortened by 4 bases and J by 0 bases, with 10 bases between the two germline ends. Germline CDR1 is LGHNA and CDR2 is YNFKEQ. The CDR3 sequence: CASSPPGSSYNSPLHF. The CDR3 DNA reads as TGTGCCAGCAGCCCCCCGGGAAGCTCCTATAATTCACCCCTCCACTTT.

This clonotype was counted between two and nine times. This chain links TRBV7-2 with TRBJ1-6; 8 nucleotides line up with TRBD1. This CDR3 is built from 15 residues. Germline V gene data show CDR1 as SGHTA and CDR2 as FQGNSA. The J segment lost 6 bases and the V segment lost 2 bases, leaving 3 bases of the junction unmatched. CDR3 DNA sequence: TGTGCCAGCAGCTTACAGGGGGCAACTAATTCACCCCTCCACTTT. Its protein product is CASSLQGATNSPLHF. The complete variable domain, with remaining parts taken from reference TRBV7-2 and TRBJ1-6, reads GAGVSQSPSNKVTEKGKDVELRCDPISGHTALYWYRQSLGQGLEFLIYFQGNSAPDKSGLPSDRFSAERTGGSVSTLTIQRTQQEDSAVYLCASSLQGATNSPLHFGNGTRLTVT.

The chain couples TRBV12-3 or TRBV12-4 to TRBJ2-1; tentatively, D is TRBD2 (5 bases). The ends were cut back, 4 bases at V and 5 bases at J, with 9 bases in the middle. The CDR3 totals 13 residues. The CDR3 bases are TGTGCCAGCAGTTCCAGCGGCAACAATGAGCAGTTCTTC. The encoded protein is CASSSSGNNEQFF.

J is TRBJ2-7 and V is TRBV6-6; D is unresolved. The CDR3 is made up of 14 amino acids. The germline CDR1 and CDR2 sequences are MNHNY and SVGAGI (reference sequence). V shed 6 bases and J shed 4 bases, with 16 bases lying between them. This CDR3 reads CASSSSGRTYEQYF. CDR3 bases: TGTGCCAGCAGCAGCTCTGGCAGAACTTACGAGCAGTACTTC.

This clonotype has a count of ten or more. V usage is TRBV7-9 and J usage is TRBJ2-5; 8 bases fit TRBD2. V trimming: 4 bases; J trimming: 1 base; junction bases outside the gene matches: 2. CDR1 and CDR2 from the germline V gene are SEHNR and FQNEAQ (reference sequence). The CDR3 extends over 14 amino acids. The CDR3 protein is CASSSAGGQETQYF. CDR3 sequence (DNA): TGTGCCAGCAGCTCTGCGGGGGGCCAAGAGACCCAGTACTTC.

A few counts support this clonotype. The V gene is TRBV28, the J gene TRBJ2-7; D is undetermined. This CDR3 contains 13 residues. CDR1 and CDR2 (germline): MDHEN, SYDVKM. V lost 7 bases and J lost 5, with 15 bases in between. The CDR3, as DNA: TGTGCCAGCACCTTGGGTCATGGAAACGAGCAGTACGTC. This translates into CASTLGHGNEQYV.

V usage is TRBV5-1 and J usage is TRBJ2-3, with D unresolved. This CDR3 region has 15 residues. Germline-derived CDR1 and CDR2 are SGHRS and YFSETQ. V dropped 0 bases and J dropped 1 base, with 9 bases sitting between them. DNA for the CDR3: TGCGCCAGCAGCTTGGCCAGGTTTGGCACAGATACGCAGTATTTT. Translation gives CASSLARFGTDTQYF. The variable domain in full, completed from reference TRBV5-1 and TRBJ2-3, reads KAGVTQTPRYLIKTRGQQVTLSCSPISGHRSVSWYQQTPGQGLQFLFEYFSETQRNKGNFPGRFSGRQFSNSRSEMNVSTLELGDSALYLCASSLARFGTDTQYFGPGTRLTVL.

The chain uses TRBV6-1 and TRBJ2-3; maybe TRBD1 (6 bases). The CDR3 has 13 residues. V was cut by 9 bases and J by 5 bases, with 15 bases left in between. Germline values: CDR1 MNHNS, CDR2 SASEGT. In DNA, the CDR3 is TGTGCCAGTCCACGACAGGTCGGAGATACGCAGTATTTT. This translates into CASPRQVGDTQYF.

This clonotype was detected a few times. The genes are TRBV7-6 and TRBJ1-1; D not resolved. The CDR3 covers 13 residues. Germline loops: CDR1 SGHVS, CDR2 FNYEAQ. V lost 3 bases and J 3 bases, leaving 8 bases between the germline ends. The DNA of the CDR3 is TGTGCCAGCAGCTTGGGTAGTCACACTGAAGCTTTCTTT. Amino acid sequence: CASSLGSHTEAFF.

This clonotype was counted only a few times. V gene TRBV5-5 combines with J gene TRBJ1-5; D is possibly TRBD1 (6 bases). Germline assignment: CDR1 SGHKS and CDR2 YYEKEE (reference sequence). This CDR3 has 15 amino acids. The ends were cut back, 4 bases at V and 2 bases at J, with 13 bases in the middle. DNA of the CDR3: TGTGCCAGCAGCATACAGGGCGGGGGCAATCAGCCCCAGCATTTT. Protein: CASSIQGGGNQPQHF.

At least ten counts were recorded for this clonotype. The chain carries TRBV7-2 and TRBJ2-3, with 8 nucleotides matching TRBD2. Germline CDR1 reads SGHTA; CDR2 reads FQGNSA. This CDR3 has 15 amino acids. Germline trimming cut 5 bases from V and 1 base from J; bases unmatched to any gene: 5. The DNA of the CDR3 is TGTGCCAGCAGCGTTGGACTAGCCCGCACAGATACGCAGTATTTT. Translated: CASSVGLARTDTQYF.

This clonotype has only a few counts. This chain joins TRBV7-3 and TRBJ2-7; the D gene is possibly TRBD1 (6 bases). The V end was cut by 5 bases, the J end by 6 bases, with 14 bases between. The CDR3 is 13 amino acids. Germline V CDR1 and CDR2: SGHTA, FQGTGA. This CDR3 reads CASSPRQAGEQYF. In nucleotides, the CDR3 is TGTGCCAGCAGCCCCCGACAGGCGGGCGAGCAGTACTTC.

In this sample, this clonotype turned up many times. The chain uses TRBV7-9 and TRBJ2-7; D is perhaps TRBD1 or TRBD2 (6 bases each). Trimming took off 1 base at V and 6 bases at J, with 13 bases between the two ends. This CDR3 is built from 14 residues. Germline V gene data show CDR1 as SEHNR and CDR2 as FQNEAQ (reference sequence). DNA of the CDR3: TGTGCCAGCAGCTTAGGATCGGGGGCGCTCGAGCAGTACTTC. Translated, it gives CASSLGSGALEQYF.